This T cell receptor (beta chain) was captured by sequencing in a study of control samples from healthy donors and cancer patients. V was cut by 4 bases and J by 0 bases, with 26 bases left in between. CDR1 SGHRS and CDR2 YFSETQ come from the germline V gene. The CDR3 spans 19 residues. Sequencing was performed with immunoSEQ multiplex PCR; in TCRdb, only in-frame clones are kept and a portion is missing. This table has fewer than 200,000 clones, around 94% appearing once. The chain combines TRBV5-1 with TRBJ2-7, with D perhaps TRBD1 or TRBD2 (5 bases each). The sequencing input was PBMCs. The sequence came from a man aged 55 to 69 with colorectal cancer. The DNA of the CDR3 is TGCGCCAGCAGCAGATCCATGGGACGGATTACATCAACCTCCTACGAGCAGTACTTC. Translated, it gives CASSRSMGRITSTSYEQYF.